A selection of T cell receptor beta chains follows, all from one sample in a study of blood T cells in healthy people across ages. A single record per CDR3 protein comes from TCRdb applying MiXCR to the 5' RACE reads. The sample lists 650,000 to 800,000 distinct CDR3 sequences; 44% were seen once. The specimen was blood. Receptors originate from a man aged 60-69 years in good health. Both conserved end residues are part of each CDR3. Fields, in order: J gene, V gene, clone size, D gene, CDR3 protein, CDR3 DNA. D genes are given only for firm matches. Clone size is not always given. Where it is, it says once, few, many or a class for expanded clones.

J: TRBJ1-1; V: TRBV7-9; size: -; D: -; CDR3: CASTPGGIGTEAFF; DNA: TGTGCCAGCACGCCGGGGGGGATAGGCACTGAAGCTTTCTTT
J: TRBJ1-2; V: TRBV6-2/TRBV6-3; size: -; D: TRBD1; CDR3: CASSTYRGTNYGYTF; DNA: TGTGCCAGCAGTACCTACAGGGGAACTAACTATGGCTACACCTTC
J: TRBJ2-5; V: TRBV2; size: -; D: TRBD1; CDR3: CASTSRQGGQETQYF; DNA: TGTGCCAGCACCAGTCGACAGGGCGGCCAAGAGACCCAGTACTTC
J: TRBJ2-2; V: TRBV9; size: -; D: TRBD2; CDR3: CASSTRNGTSGTGELFF; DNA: TGTGCCAGCAGCACTAGGAATGGGACTAGCGGTACCGGGGAGCTGTTTTTT
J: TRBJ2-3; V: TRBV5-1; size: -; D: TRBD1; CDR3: CASRVDRVSSTDTQYF; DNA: TGCGCCAGCAGAGTGGACAGGGTATCTAGCACAGATACGCAGTATTTT
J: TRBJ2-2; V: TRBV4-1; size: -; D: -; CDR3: CASSQALGTGELFF; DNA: TGCGCCAGCAGCCAAGCCTTAGGTACCGGGGAGCTGTTTTTT
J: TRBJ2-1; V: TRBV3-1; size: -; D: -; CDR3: CASSYPGRTFF; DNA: TGTGCCAGCAGCTACCCGGGACGGACGTTCTTC
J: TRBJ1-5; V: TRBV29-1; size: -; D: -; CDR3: CSVFTGGGNQPQHF; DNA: TGCAGCGTTTTCACCGGGGGGGGGAATCAGCCCCAGCATTTT
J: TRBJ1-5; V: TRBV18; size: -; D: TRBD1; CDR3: CASSPTGTDYQPQHF; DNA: TGTGCCAGCTCACCTACCGGGACAGACTATCAGCCCCAGCATTTT
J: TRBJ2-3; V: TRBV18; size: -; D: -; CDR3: CASSPQTQDTQYF; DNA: TGTGCCAGCTCACCACAGACCCAAGATACGCAGTATTTT
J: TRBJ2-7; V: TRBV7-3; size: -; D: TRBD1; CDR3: CASSPGGTGGGKQYF; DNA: TGTGCCAGCAGCCCAGGCGGGACAGGGGGCGGGAAGCAGTACTTC
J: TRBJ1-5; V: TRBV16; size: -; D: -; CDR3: CASSQLGKPQHF; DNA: TGTGCCAGCAGCCAGCTCGGGAAGCCCCAGCATTTT
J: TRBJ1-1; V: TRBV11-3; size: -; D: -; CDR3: CASSSGTPGFAAFF; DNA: TGTGCCAGCAGTTCTGGGACACCGGGTTTTGCGGCTTTCTTT
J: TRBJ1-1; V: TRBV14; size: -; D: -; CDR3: CASSQDPGGLNTEAFF; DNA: TGTGCCAGCAGCCAAGATCCGGGGGGCCTGAACACTGAAGCTTTCTTT
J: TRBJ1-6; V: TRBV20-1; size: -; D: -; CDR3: CSARIGQYNSPLHF; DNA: TGCAGTGCTAGGATCGGACAGTATAATTCACCCCTCCACTTT
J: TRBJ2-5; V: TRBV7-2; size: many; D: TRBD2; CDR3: CASSLTSLETQYF; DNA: TGTGCCAGCAGCTTGACTAGCCTGGAGACCCAGTACTTC
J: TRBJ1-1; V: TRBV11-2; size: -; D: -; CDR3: CASSSRQSMNTEAFF; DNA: TGTGCCAGCAGCTCCCGACAGAGCATGAACACTGAAGCTTTCTTT
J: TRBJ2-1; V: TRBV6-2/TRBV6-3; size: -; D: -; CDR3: CASRVHGGNEQFF; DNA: TGTGCCAGCAGAGTCCATGGGGGGAATGAGCAGTTCTTC
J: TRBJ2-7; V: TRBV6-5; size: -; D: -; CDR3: CASSYTGGPRYEQYF; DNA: TGTGCCAGCAGTTACACGGGGGGCCCGCGCTACGAGCAGTACTTC
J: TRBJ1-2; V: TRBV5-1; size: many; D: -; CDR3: CASSPDRSGYTF; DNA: TGCGCCAGCAGCCCAGACAGGTCTGGCTACACCTTC
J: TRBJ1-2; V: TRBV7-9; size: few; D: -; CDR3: CASTGPGGRGYTF; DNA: TGTGCCAGCACCGGGCCGGGGGGACGAGGCTACACCTTC
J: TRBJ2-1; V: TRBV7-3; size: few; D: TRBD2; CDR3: CASSLSGGAMNEQFF; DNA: TGTGCCAGCAGCTTAAGCGGGGGGGCCATGAATGAGCAGTTCTTC
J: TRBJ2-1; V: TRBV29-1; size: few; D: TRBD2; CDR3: CSAMTAGDEQFF; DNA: TGCAGCGCCATGACGGCGGGGGATGAGCAGTTCTTC
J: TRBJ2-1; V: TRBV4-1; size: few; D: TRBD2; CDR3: CASSQVSGGISEQFF; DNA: TGCGCCAGCAGCCAAGTTAGCGGGGGGATCAGTGAGCAGTTCTTC
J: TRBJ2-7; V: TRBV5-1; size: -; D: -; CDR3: CASSLRTEQKEQYF; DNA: TGCGCCAGCAGCTTGAGAACAGAGCAGAAGGAACAGTACTTC
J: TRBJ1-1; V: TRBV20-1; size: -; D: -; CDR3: CSVDKNTEAFF; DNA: TGCAGTGTGGACAAAAACACTGAAGCTTTCTTT
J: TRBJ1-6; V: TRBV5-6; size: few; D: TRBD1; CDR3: CASSLYGTGYSPLHF; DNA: TGTGCCAGCAGCTTGTACGGGACAGGGTATTCACCCCTCCACTTT
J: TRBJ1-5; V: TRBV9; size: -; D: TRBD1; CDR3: CASSVTGQDYQPQHF; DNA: TGTGCCAGCAGCGTCACGGGACAGGATTATCAGCCCCAGCATTTT
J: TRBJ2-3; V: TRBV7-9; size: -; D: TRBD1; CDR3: CASSRQGDRKTDTQYF; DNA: TGTGCCAGCAGCCGTCAAGGGGACAGGAAAACAGATACGCAGTATTTT
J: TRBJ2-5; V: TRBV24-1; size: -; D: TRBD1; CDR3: CATSEGQGYQETQYF; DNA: TGTGCCACCAGTGAGGGACAGGGGTACCAAGAGACCCAGTACTTC
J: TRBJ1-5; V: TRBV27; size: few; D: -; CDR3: CASSARQDIANQPQHF; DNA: TGTGCCAGCAGTGCACGACAGGACATCGCCAATCAGCCCCAGCATTTT
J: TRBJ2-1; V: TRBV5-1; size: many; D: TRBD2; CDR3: CASSSVHGGAYNEQFF; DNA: TGCGCCAGCAGCTCCGTCCACGGGGGGGCCTACAATGAGCAGTTCTTC
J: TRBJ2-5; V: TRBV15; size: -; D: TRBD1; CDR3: CATSKGQQETQYF; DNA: TGTGCCACCAGCAAGGGACAGCAAGAGACCCAGTACTTC
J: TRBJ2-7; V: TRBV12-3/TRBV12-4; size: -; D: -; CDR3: CASSLRDGPHEQYF; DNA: TGTGCCAGCAGCTTACGGGACGGACCCCACGAGCAGTACTTC
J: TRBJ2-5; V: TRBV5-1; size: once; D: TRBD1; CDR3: CASSPDPGQGAQETQYF; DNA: TGCGCCAGCAGCCCAGATCCGGGACAGGGGGCCCAAGAGACCCAGTACTTC
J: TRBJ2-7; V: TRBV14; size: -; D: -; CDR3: CASSREPNEQYF; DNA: TGTGCCAGCAGTCGAGAGCCGAATGAGCAGTACTTC
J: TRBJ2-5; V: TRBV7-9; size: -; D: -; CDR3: CASSLGGPGPPSEQYF; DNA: TGTGCCAGCAGCTTAGGGGGTCCGGGACCCCCGTCGGAGCAGTACTTC
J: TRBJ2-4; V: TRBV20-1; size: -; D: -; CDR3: CSAPGLAKNTQYF; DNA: TGCAGTGCTCCGGGGCTAGCCAAAAACACTCAGTACTTC
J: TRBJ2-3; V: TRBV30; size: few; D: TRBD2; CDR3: CASPLAGSTDTQYF; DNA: TGTGCTTCACCACTAGCGGGGAGCACAGATACGCAGTATTTT
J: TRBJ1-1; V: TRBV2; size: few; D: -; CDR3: CASSDGMGNTEAFF; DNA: TGTGCCAGCAGTGACGGGATGGGGAACACTGAAGCTTTCTTT
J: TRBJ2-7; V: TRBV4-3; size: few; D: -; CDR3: CASSQGQGPYNEQYF; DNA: TGTGCCAGCAGCCAAGGTCAGGGGCCCTACAATGAGCAGTACTTC
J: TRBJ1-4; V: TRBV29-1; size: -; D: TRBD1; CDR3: CSAGTGREKLFF; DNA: TGCAGCGCCGGGACAGGGAGAGAAAAACTGTTTTTT
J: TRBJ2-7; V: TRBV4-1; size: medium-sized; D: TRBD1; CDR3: CASSRSGTGRYEQYF; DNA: TGCGCCAGCAGCCGATCCGGGACAGGGAGATACGAGCAGTACTTC
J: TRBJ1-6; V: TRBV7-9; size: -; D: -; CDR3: CASSPGGSALHF; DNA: TGTGCCAGCAGCCCTGGAGGCTCAGCCCTCCACTTT
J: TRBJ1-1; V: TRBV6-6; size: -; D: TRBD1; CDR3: CASSQGAGQGSTEAFF; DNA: TGTGCCAGCAGTCAGGGGGCCGGGCAGGGGAGCACTGAAGCTTTCTTT